The 9 T cell receptor beta chains below were found in one sample sequenced in a study of OX40 agonist ivuxolimab in advanced cancers. Sequencing was performed with immunoSEQ multiplex PCR; in TCRdb, only in-frame clones are kept and a portion is missing. The profile covers approximately 63,000 clones, with approximately 90% appearing a single time and about 6% taken by the ten largest. The sample in question was CD4+ or CD8+ T cells sorted from blood, obtained in a trial of the OX40 agonist ivuxolimab. These receptors were obtained from an adult with an advanced solid tumor such as melanoma, head and neck, liver or kidney cancer.

The chain recombines TRBV19 with TRBJ1-4; no firm D call. V shed 6 bases and J shed 2 bases, with 7 bases lying between them. CDR1 and CDR2 from the germline V gene are LNHDA and SQIVND (reference sequence). The CDR3 runs to 13 residues. CDR3 amino acids: CASRWRTNEKLFF. The CDR3 coding sequence is TGTGCCAGTAGGTGGAGGACTAATGAAAAACTGTTTTTT.

The count of this clone is one. The chain employs TRBV7-9 and TRBJ2-3; D remains unclear. V gave up 4 bases and J gave up 4 bases, with 15 bases separating them. CDR1 and CDR2 from the germline V gene are SEHNR and FQNEAQ (reference sequence). CDR3 size: 15 residues. The CDR3 here is CASSSRSTPADTQYF. The CDR3 DNA sequence: TGTGCCAGCAGCTCTCGAAGTACCCCCGCAGATACGCAGTATTTT.

V and J are TRBV7-6 and TRBJ2-6; D ambiguous. CDR3 size: 18 residues. V gave up 5 bases and J gave up 5 bases, with 22 bases separating them. Germline loops: CDR1 SGHVS, CDR2 FNYEAQ. Here the CDR3 reads CASSGPKISQSRANVLTF. CDR3 DNA: TGTGCCAGCAGCGGTCCAAAAATCTCACAAAGTCGGGCCAACGTCCTGACTTTC.

The chain combines TRBV11-3 with TRBJ2-1; the D gene is possibly TRBD2 (5 bases). Trimming stripped 1 base from V and 3 bases from J, with 7 bases between. This CDR3 contains 14 residues. Germline V lookup: CDR1 SGHNT, CDR2 YENEEA. The CDR3 nucleotides are TGTGCCAGCAGCTTAGGAGGGATCTACAATGAGCAGTTCTTC. This gives the protein CASSLGGIYNEQFF.

The chain combines TRBV9 with TRBJ2-3; D unclear. This CDR3 is built from 16 residues. CDR1 and CDR2 (germline): SGDLS, YYNGEE. Trimming removed 0 bases from V and 0 bases from J, with 11 bases in between. CDR3 nucleotide sequence: TGTGCCAGCAGCGTAGAGGCCCGAGCTAGCACAGATACGCAGTATTTT. It codes for CASSVEARASTDTQYF.

A few counts support this clone. The chain recombines TRBV2 with TRBJ1-5, with a tentative D call TRBD1 (6 bases). The CDR3 contains 15 residues. The V end was cut by 3 bases, the J end by 0 bases, with 9 bases between. CDR1 is SNHLY and CDR2 is FYNNEI in the germline V gene. CDR3 loop: CASSDGGYSNQPQHF. CDR3 coding DNA: TGTGCCAGCAGTGATGGGGGCTATAGCAATCAGCCCCAGCATTTT.

In this sample, this clone turned up once. The J gene is TRBJ1-5, the V gene TRBV7-9; 7 bases are shared with TRBD1. CDR3 length: 16 residues. The trim removed 5 bases at V and 0 bases at J, leaving 7 bases unmatched. Germline V gene data show CDR1 as SEHNR and CDR2 as FQNEAQ (reference sequence). The CDR3 here is CASSPTGTASNQPQHF. CDR3 nucleotides: TGTGCCAGCAGCCCTACCGGGACAGCTAGCAATCAGCCCCAGCATTTT.

This rearrangement joins TRBV30 to TRBJ1-1; D gene unclear. Trimming shortened V by 3 bases and J by 0 bases, and 5 bases separated the two germline ends. CDR1 is GTSNPN and CDR2 is SVGIG in the germline V gene (reference sequence). The CDR3 is 12 residues long. This CDR3 is CAWRGMNTEAFF. The CDR3 nucleotides are TGTGCCTGGAGAGGTATGAACACTGAAGCTTTCTTT.

This clone appeared once. The chain combines TRBV30 with TRBJ1-6; D gene unclear. V lost 4 bases to trimming and J lost 10 bases, with 17 bases between them. Germline V gene lookup returns CDR1 GTSNPN and CDR2 SVGIG (reference sequence). This CDR3 is 14 amino acids long. CDR3 region: CAWMVGIGRSPLHF. CDR3 nucleotide sequence: TGTGCCTGGATGGTCGGGATAGGCCGATCACCCCTCCACTTT.